The 10 T cell receptor beta chains reported below all come from one sample, sequenced in a study of T-cell memory formation after mild COVID-19. TCRdb analysed the 5' RACE reads with MiXCR anew, one entry per CDR3 protein. This table holds roughly 300,000 distinct CDR3 sequences, around 16% found once. Material for sequencing was PBMCs or a T cell subset sorted from them (not recorded which). The receptors stem from a man aged 18 to 30 who had mild COVID-19 (a few samples of this study predate the infection). Cell type and time point are not known.

This clonotype was observed a handful of times. This chain links TRBV25-1 with TRBJ2-5; no definite D call. The germline V gene encodes CDR1 MGHDK and CDR2 SYGVNS. The CDR3 covers 14 residues. V lost 2 bases and J 4 bases, leaving 11 bases between the germline ends. CDR3 loop: CASSEVADGETQYF. The CDR3 nucleotides read TGTGCCAGCAGTGAAGTGGCAGATGGAGAGACCCAGTACTTC.

The chain carries TRBV29-1 and TRBJ1-2; D remains ambiguous. V was trimmed by 5 bases and J by 8 bases, leaving 24 bases between them. CDR1 and CDR2 (germline): SQVTM, ANQGSEA. The CDR3 runs 15 residues. The CDR3 DNA reads as TGCAGCGTTATGCTTTGGGTGAATCAATTGGGGGGCTACACCTTC. Its protein product is CSVMLWVNQLGGYTF.

This clonotype was seen at least ten times. The V and J genes are TRBV28 and TRBJ2-3, with D perhaps matching TRBD1 or TRBD2 (5 bases each). CDR3 size: 14 residues. V was trimmed by 5 bases and J by 6 bases, leaving 15 bases between them. Germline assignment: CDR1 MDHEN and CDR2 SYDVKM. CDR3 in amino acids: CASSIGATGDTQYF. The CDR3 bases are TGTGCCAGCAGTATCGGGGCAACGGGGGATACGCAGTATTTT.

This chain joins TRBV6-5 and TRBJ2-2, with TRBD1 matching 8 bases. V was clipped by 8 bases and J by 4 bases; unmatched bases: 6. Germline V gene sequence: CDR1 MNHEY, CDR2 SVGAGI. The CDR3 consists of 14 residues. CDR3 coding DNA: TGTGCCAGCGGGGGACAGGCTTCCACCGGGGAGCTGTTTTTT. Translating gives CASGGQASTGELFF.

The chain recombines TRBV7-7 with TRBJ2-1; D tentatively reads TRBD1 or TRBD2 (5 bases each). V was pared by 5 bases and J by 4 bases, with 21 bases between. This CDR3 comprises 17 residues. Germline CDR1 reads SSHAT; CDR2 reads FNYEAQ (reference sequence). The CDR3 DNA is TGTGCCAGCAGCCCCCATCCAGGGACCCCCGGGTACAATGAGCAGTTCTTC. Its protein product is CASSPHPGTPGYNEQFF.

This clonotype occurred a few times. The genes are TRBV7-2 and TRBJ1-2; 7 nucleotides align to TRBD1. V dropped 1 base and J dropped 7; count of bases not matched to a gene: 9. This CDR3 is 15 amino acids long. Germline V CDR1 and CDR2: SGHTA, FQGNSA. CDR3 in DNA: TGTGCCAGCAGCTTAGGAGGCGGCAGGGGGTCTGGCTACACCTTC. It yields the protein CASSLGGGRGSGYTF.

The V gene is TRBV12-3 or TRBV12-4, the J gene TRBJ1-3, with TRBD1 identical over 8 bases. This CDR3 contains 17 residues. Trimming at V came to 5 bases and at J to 0 bases, leaving 9 bases not matched to a gene. CDR3 nucleotide sequence: TGTGCCAGCAGTCCGAGAGGACAGGGTAGCTCTGGAAACACCATATATTTT. It is translated as CASSPRGQGSSGNTIYF.

This clonotype was picked up a small number of times. V usage is TRBV3-1 and J usage is TRBJ2-7, with TRBD1 matching 8 bases. The CDR3 contains 13 residues. Trimming at V came to 6 bases and at J to 4 bases, leaving 5 bases not matched to a gene. CDR1 and CDR2 from the germline V gene are LGHDT and YNNKEL (reference sequence). CDR3 residues: CASSRTGWYEQYF. CDR3 bases: TGTGCCAGCAGTCGGACAGGGTGGTACGAGCAGTACTTC.

This clonotype showed up just a few times. This chain connects TRBV20-1 to TRBJ1-5; the match to TRBD1 covers 10 bases. V gave up 5 bases and J gave up 1 base; unmatched junction bases: 11. The CDR3 consists of 17 residues. CDR1 and CDR2 from the germline V gene are DFQATT and SNEGSKA (reference sequence). The CDR3 bases are TGCAGTGCTCGAAGGGGACAGGGGATCCCCAGCAATCAGCCCCAGCATTTT. Its protein product is CSARRGQGIPSNQPQHF.

The CDR3 loop is CASSSSWGSEAFF. CDR3 sequence (DNA): TGTGCCAGCAGTTCCTCCTGGGGGTCAGAAGCTTTCTTT. The V call is TRBV6-2 or TRBV6-3, the J call TRBJ1-1; weak D call: TRBD1 (5 bases). From germline, CDR1 is MNHEY and CDR2 SVGEGT. This CDR3 has 13 amino acids. Trimming took 4 bases from V and 8 from J, leaving 14 bases between them.